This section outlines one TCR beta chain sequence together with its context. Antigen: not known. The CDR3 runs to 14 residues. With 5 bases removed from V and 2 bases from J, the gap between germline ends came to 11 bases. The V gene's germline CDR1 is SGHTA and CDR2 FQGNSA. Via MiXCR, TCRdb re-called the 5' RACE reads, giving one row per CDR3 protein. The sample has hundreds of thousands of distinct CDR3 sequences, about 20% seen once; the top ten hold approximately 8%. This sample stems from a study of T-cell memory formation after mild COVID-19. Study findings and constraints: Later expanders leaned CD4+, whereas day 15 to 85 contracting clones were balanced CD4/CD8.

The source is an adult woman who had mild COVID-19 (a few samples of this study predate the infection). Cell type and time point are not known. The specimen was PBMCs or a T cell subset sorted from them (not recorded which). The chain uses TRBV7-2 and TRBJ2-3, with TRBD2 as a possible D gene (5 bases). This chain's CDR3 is CASSLQADTDTQYF. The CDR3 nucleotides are TGTGCCAGCAGCCTTCAAGCGGACACAGATACGCAGTATTTT.